These 23 T cell receptor beta chains share one sample of origin, sequenced in a study of graft-versus-host responses after intestinal transplantation. Sequencing was performed with immunoSEQ multiplex PCR; in TCRdb, only in-frame clones are kept and a portion is missing. In the table there are under 30,000 clones, approximately 83% of which are singletons. Sequences were derived from PBMCs, sampled 450 to 480 days after intestinal transplant. These receptors were taken from a human patient who received an intestinal transplant, so some T cells may come from the graft donor.

This chain connects TRBV2 to TRBJ2-1; D remains unclear. V gave up 0 bases and J gave up 4 bases, with 4 bases separating them. This CDR3 comprises 13 residues. Germline values: CDR1 SNHLY, CDR2 FYNNEI. This CDR3 is CASSEARYNEQFF. The CDR3 bases are TGTGCCAGCAGTGAAGCGCGGTACAATGAGCAGTTCTTC.

The chain combines TRBV30 with TRBJ2-1, with TRBD1 matching over 7 bases. CDR3 length: 13 amino acids. Losses at the gene ends were 5 bases for V and 2 bases for J; bases not matched to a gene: 3. Germline V CDR1 and CDR2: GTSNPN, SVGIG (reference sequence). As DNA, the CDR3 is TGTGCCTGGGACAGGGCGACCTACAATGAGCAGTTCTTC. Its protein is CAWDRATYNEQFF.

In this sample, this clone turned up a few times. The chain combines TRBV6-5 with TRBJ2-7; D gene ambiguous. CDR3 size: 11 residues. V lost 8 bases, J lost 7 bases, and 12 bases lay in between. CDR1 is MNHEY and CDR2 is SVGAGI in the germline V gene. For the CDR3, the DNA is TGTGCCAGCCAGGTCTTGGGGGAGCAGTACTTC. Its protein product is CASQVLGEQYF.

V is TRBV6-5 and J is TRBJ1-1, with 9 bases identical to TRBD1. Germline values: CDR1 MNHEY, CDR2 SVGAGI. The length of the CDR3 is 14 residues. Unmatched junction bases numbered 7, after V lost 8 bases and J lost 3 bases. CDR3 coding DNA: TGTGCCAGCCGGGGACAGGGATTGGACACTGAAGCTTTCTTT. It is translated as CASRGQGLDTEAFF.

The chain joins TRBV4-1 to TRBJ2-7; 9 bases map to TRBD1. This CDR3 spans 15 amino acids. Germline V gives CDR1 MGHRA, CDR2 YSYEKL. Trimming removed 0 bases from V and 3 bases from J; junction bases left unmatched: 3. CDR3 in amino acids: CASSQDRGQGYEQYF. DNA for the CDR3: TGCGCCAGCAGCCAAGATCGGGGACAGGGCTACGAGCAGTACTTC.

The chain is built from TRBV10-3 and TRBJ2-3; 11 bases agree with TRBD2. V lost 11 bases to trimming and J lost 8 bases; unmatched junction nucleotides: 12. The CDR3 consists of 14 residues. Looked up from germline, CDR1 is ENHRY and CDR2 is SYGVKD. CDR3 coding DNA: TGTGCCTCTAGACTAGCGGGATCTCAGGGTACGCAGTATTTT. Amino acids: CASRLAGSQGTQYF.

Written as DNA, the CDR3 is TGTGCCAGCAGCTTGGGTTTAAGCAACTACGAGCAGTACTTC. Protein product: CASSLGLSNYEQYF. The rearrangement joins TRBV5-4 to TRBJ2-7; D unclear. From germline, CDR1 is SGHNT and CDR2 YYREEE (reference sequence). V gave up 0 bases and J gave up 3 bases, with 10 bases separating them. The CDR3 runs to 14 residues.

V is TRBV6-5 and J is TRBJ2-5; the match to TRBD2 covers 7 bases. Germline V lookup: CDR1 MNHEY, CDR2 SVGAGI. V lost 6 bases to trimming and J lost 2 bases; unmatched junction nucleotides: 6. There are 14 residues in the CDR3. CDR3 loop: CASSPWREQETQYF. CDR3 coding DNA: TGTGCCAGCAGCCCGTGGCGGGAGCAAGAGACCCAGTACTTC.

The chain couples TRBV5-1 to TRBJ2-7, with 12 bases lining up with TRBD2. Germline trimming cut 1 base from V and 3 bases from J; bases unmatched to any gene: 2. The CDR3 contains 15 residues. Germline CDR1 reads SGHRS; CDR2 reads YFSETQ. DNA of the CDR3: TGCGCCAGCAGCTTGCTAGCGGGAGGGATCTACGAGCAGTACTTC. As protein: CASSLLAGGIYEQYF.

The J gene is TRBJ2-3, the V gene TRBV19; TRBD2 is a possible D gene (5 bases). CDR1 and CDR2 from the germline V gene are LNHDA and SQIVND (reference sequence). The CDR3 loop spans 15 amino acids. V was pared by 5 bases and J by 1 base, with 13 bases between. The CDR3 sequence is CASSLREWGTDTQYF. CDR3 DNA: TGTGCCAGTAGTCTGAGGGAGTGGGGCACAGATACGCAGTATTTT.

The chain uses TRBV7-6 and TRBJ2-1; D unclear. Trimming cost V 0 bases and J 7 bases, with 4 bases left between them. This CDR3 region has 12 residues. From germline, CDR1 is SGHVS and CDR2 FNYEAQ. DNA for the CDR3: TGTGCCAGCAGCTTAGCGCAAAATGAGCAGTTCTTC. Encoded protein: CASSLAQNEQFF.

The chain recombines TRBV6-5 with TRBJ1-5; 7 bases line up with TRBD1. The germline CDR1 and CDR2 sequences are MNHEY and SVGAGI. V was pared by 5 bases and J by 12 bases, with 10 bases of the junction left unmatched. The CDR3 is 13 amino acids. Here the CDR3 DNA reads TGTGCCAGCAGTGTGGGACAGTGGGCAGGCCAGCATTTT. This codes for CASSVGQWAGQHF.

V gene TRBV6-6 combines with J gene TRBJ2-2; no clear D. The CDR3 totals 15 residues. Germline values: CDR1 MNHNY, CDR2 SVGAGI (reference sequence). V shed 0 bases and J shed 2 bases, with 7 bases lying between them. CDR3 loop: CASSYSVTNTGELFF. The CDR3 nucleotides are TGTGCCAGCAGTTACTCGGTAACAAACACCGGGGAGCTGTTTTTT.

The J gene is TRBJ1-1, the V gene TRBV12-5; weak D call: TRBD1 (5 bases). Trimming took 4 bases from V and 1 from J, leaving 10 bases between them. Per germline, CDR1 LGHNT and CDR2 FRNRAP. The CDR3 runs to 14 residues. The CDR3 DNA follows: TGTGCTAGTGGTTGGCAGGGTGGGAACACTGAAGCTTTCTTT. Protein sequence: CASGWQGGNTEAFF.

The CDR3 is CATSRPPTGTYSNQPQHF. The CDR3 DNA reads as TGTGCCACCAGCAGACCCCCGACAGGGACCTATAGCAATCAGCCCCAGCATTTT. V is TRBV15 and J is TRBJ1-5, with 7 positions matching TRBD1. Germline trimming cut 2 bases from V and 0 bases from J; bases unmatched to any gene: 10. Germline lookup yields CDR1 LNHNV and CDR2 YYDKDF (reference sequence). This CDR3 has 18 residues.

This sequence joins TRBV29-1 and TRBJ1-1; no reliable D call. There are 12 residues in the CDR3. V lost 5 bases and J lost 4, with 11 bases in between. CDR1 is SQVTM and CDR2 is ANQGSEA in the germline V gene. The CDR3: CSVSGLGTEAFF. The CDR3, as DNA: TGCAGCGTTTCGGGGTTAGGCACTGAAGCTTTCTTT.

This rearrangement joins TRBV5-1 to TRBJ2-5; D perhaps matches TRBD2 (6 bases). Germline V lookup: CDR1 SGHRS, CDR2 YFSETQ. The length of the CDR3 is 12 residues. Trimming removed 4 bases from V and 5 bases from J, with 9 bases in between. The CDR3 here is CASSVEGETQYF. In nucleotides, the CDR3 is TGCGCCAGCAGCGTGGAGGGGGAGACCCAGTACTTC.

V gene TRBV2 combines with J gene TRBJ2-3, with TRBD2 identical over 9 bases. The CDR3 runs 16 residues. V lost 5 bases to trimming and J lost 3 bases; unmatched junction nucleotides: 9. The germline gives CDR1 SNHLY, CDR2 FYNNEI. As DNA, the CDR3 is TGTGCCAGCAGTACTCAGCGGGAGGTGAGGACAGATACGCAGTATTTT. Translation gives CASSTQREVRTDTQYF.

The chain is built from TRBV28 and TRBJ2-2; D possibly corresponds to TRBD2 (6 bases). Trimming removed 6 bases from V and 1 base from J, with 21 bases in between. The CDR3 extends over 18 amino acids. Germline V gene sequence: CDR1 MDHEN, CDR2 SYDVKM. CDR3 coding DNA: TGTGCCAGCAGACCGGGACTCATATCGAGAGGGAACACCGGGGAGCTGTTTTTT. Amino acid sequence: CASRPGLISRGNTGELFF.

The chain is built from TRBV9 and TRBJ2-3; D gene ambiguous. The V and J ends lost 0 bases and 5 bases respectively, with 4 bases between them. CDR1 and CDR2 (germline): SGDLS, YYNGEE. The CDR3 runs 12 residues. Written as DNA, the CDR3 is TGTGCCAGCAGCGTAGTGCAAGATACGCAGTATTTT. Protein: CASSVVQDTQYF.

The chain employs TRBV5-4 and TRBJ2-7; tentatively, D is TRBD1 or TRBD2 (5 bases each). The CDR3 has 14 amino acids. V was pared by 0 bases and J by 6 bases, with 13 bases between. Germline-derived CDR1 and CDR2 are SGHNT and YYREEE (reference sequence). The CDR3 loop reads CASSLVGVGFEQYF. CDR3 bases: TGTGCCAGCAGCTTGGTGGGGGTAGGGTTCGAGCAGTACTTC.

V usage is TRBV9 and J usage is TRBJ2-7; 7 positions agree with TRBD2. The germline V gene has CDR1 SGDLS and CDR2 YYNGEE. V lost 0 bases and J lost 3; bases outside the gene matches: 9. The CDR3 sequence is 16 residues long. CDR3 coding DNA: TGTGCCAGCAGCGTAGGTGGAGCGGGAAGGGTCTACGAGCAGTACTTC. This sequence encodes CASSVGGAGRVYEQYF.

This chain links TRBV11-3 with TRBJ2-5; D gene unclear. Germline CDR1 and CDR2: SGHNT and YENEEA. This CDR3 region has 13 residues. V was pared by 3 bases and J by 3 bases, with 8 bases between. The CDR3 region has the DNA TGTGCCAGCAGCTTCGCTTGGGAAGAGACCCAGTACTTC. Its translation: CASSFAWEETQYF.